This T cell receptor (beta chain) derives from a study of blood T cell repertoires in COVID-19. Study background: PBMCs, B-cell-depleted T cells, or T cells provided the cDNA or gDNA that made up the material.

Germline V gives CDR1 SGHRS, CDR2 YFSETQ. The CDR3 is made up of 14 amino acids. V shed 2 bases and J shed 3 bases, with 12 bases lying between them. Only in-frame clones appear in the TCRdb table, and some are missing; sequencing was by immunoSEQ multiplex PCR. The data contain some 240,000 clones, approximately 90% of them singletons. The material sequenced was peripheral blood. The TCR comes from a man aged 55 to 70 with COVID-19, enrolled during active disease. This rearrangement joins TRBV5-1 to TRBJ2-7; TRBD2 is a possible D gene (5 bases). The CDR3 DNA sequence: TGCGCCAGCAGCTTCCGGGAACGATACTACGAGCAGTACTTC. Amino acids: CASSFRERYYEQYF.